This T cell receptor (beta chain) was sequenced in a study of T cell responses to AZD1222 COVID-19 vaccine. Broader study findings: Of spike-specific TCRs, nearly half reportedly target regions left unmutated in variants. Donors were mostly white British, more females; clonal diversity possibly underestimated.

A word on this clone: As yet, its antigen is unknown.

Data came from immunoSEQ multiplex PCR; TCRdb stores just in-frame clones and leaves some out. The sample has 250,000 to 300,000 clones; 90% to 95% are singletons. Per the germline V gene, CDR1 is MDHEN and CDR2 is SYDVKM. The CDR3 length is 15 residues. V trimming: 3 bases; J trimming: 8 bases; junction bases outside the gene matches: 9. The sample consisted of peripheral blood, taken 28 days after the second AZD1222 dose. The rearrangement links TRBV28 to TRBJ2-1, with TRBD1 matching 8 bases. This clonotype originated in an adult who received the AZD1222 COVID-19 vaccine. CDR3 sequence: CASSFGQGRVDEQFF. The CDR3 DNA follows: TGTGCCAGCAGTTTCGGACAGGGAAGGGTTGATGAGCAGTTCTTC.